This T cell receptor beta chain was profiled in a study of T cell repertoires in cytomegalovirus infection. TCRdb re-derived calls from the reads in MiXCR, one entry per CDR3 protein. The sample shows roughly 570,000 distinct CDR3 sequences, under 45% of them seen only once. Germline CDR1 SEHNR, CDR2 FQNEAQ (reference sequence). The CDR3 runs to 14 residues. V lost 5 bases and J lost 10, with 15 bases in between. This clonotype was observed a handful of times. The target antigen is unknown. Here the sequenced sample was cultured PBMCs, taken from culture after CMV antigen stimulation. This chain joins TRBV7-9 and TRBJ1-6, with unresolved D. This TCR came from a human donor in good health (CMV status not recorded). Some clones in this sample may be carry-over from other donors' samples. CDR3 bases: TGTGCCAGCAGCACCGCGAGGAGCGACTCACCCCTCCACTTT. Protein sequence: CASSTARSDSPLHF.